This T cell receptor (beta chain) was obtained from a study of CD8 T cells in ankylosing spondylitis. Notes on the study in general: Matched ankylosing spondylitis synovial fluid reportedly showed significant enrichment of disease-linked clones. Those disease-linked clones were CD8+; they were also relatively rare in peripheral blood. Several highly homologous variants formed a TCR beta motif that appeared characteristic of ankylosing spondylitis blood. Earlier literature documents some of the motif variants in reactive arthritis synovial fluid and blood.

The sample holds a few counts of this clonotype. Its specificity is unknown. TCRdb re-called the 5' RACE reads with MiXCR, one entry per CDR3 protein. This sample has approximately 440,000 distinct CDR3 sequences; about a sixth occur once, and the top ten carry 1%. CDR1 SGHAT and CDR2 FQNNGV come from the germline V gene. The CDR3 runs 14 residues. Trimming left V 5 bases short and J 9 bases short, with 17 bases between. The chain uses TRBV11-2 and TRBJ2-1, with D possibly TRBD2 on 5 matching bases. The sequence was obtained from a male donor with ankylosing spondylitis. The material sequenced was blood, either unsorted or a sorted T cell fraction (not recorded which). CDR3 loop: CASSPSPTRSEQFF. DNA for the CDR3: TGTGCCAGCAGCCCCAGCCCCACTAGGAGTGAGCAGTTCTTC.